The rows below give T cell receptor beta chains drawn from one sample of a study of T cell changes during pregnancy in multiple sclerosis. Using immunoSEQ multiplex PCR, the repertoire was profiled, and TCRdb retains in-frame clones only, with some absent. The data show fewer than 85,000 clones, around nine tenths seen once. The sample here was peripheral blood, taken in the first trimester of pregnancy. The receptors derive from a female donor in good health, enrolled as a control in a pregnancy study. The CDR3 runs from the conserved cysteine through the conserved F or W. Expanded clones get a size class; other rows say once, few or many, or leave the size out.

clone_size j_call v_call cdr3_aa
. TRBJ2-7 TRBV7-2 CASSLLVDYEQYF
. TRBJ2-7 TRBV7-9 CASSSLGGSSDEQYF
. TRBJ2-7 TRBV4-1 CASSQGEISHYEQYF
. TRBJ1-1 TRBV5-1 CASSLTVENTEAFF
. TRBJ1-4 TRBV25-1 CASSDRDRGAVEEKLFF
. TRBJ2-1 TRBV5-1 CASSFWGDDYNEQFF
. TRBJ2-2 TRBV28 CASSSSGTSAHTGELFF
. TRBJ2-1 TRBV2 CASESESSYNEQFF
. TRBJ2-1 TRBV2 CASSVRSLSNNEQFF
. TRBJ1-1 TRBV4-1 CASSHRTGGLFAFF
. TRBJ2-7 TRBV19 CASSIGDRGYEQYF
. TRBJ1-1 TRBV10-2 CASSPSGTGDGEAFF
. TRBJ2-3 TRBV5-1 CASSQGLQADTQYF
. TRBJ2-7 TRBV9 CASSPGGSGYEQYF
. TRBJ2-5 TRBV5-4 CASSSMSTGTEIQETQYF
. TRBJ1-1 TRBV25-1 CASSDPTGGNTEAFF
few TRBJ1-4 TRBV7-9 CASTGQGDEKLFF
. TRBJ1-1 TRBV2 CASSTQGGNTEAFF
. TRBJ2-1 TRBV4-1 CASSPGGMTYNEQFF
. TRBJ1-2 TRBV28 CASTPGSGGYTF
. TRBJ2-1 TRBV5-1 CASSFGGGYNEQFF
. TRBJ1-2 TRBV10-3 CAISEDSSVYGYTF
. TRBJ2-3 TRBV29-1 CSVVKRGADTQYF